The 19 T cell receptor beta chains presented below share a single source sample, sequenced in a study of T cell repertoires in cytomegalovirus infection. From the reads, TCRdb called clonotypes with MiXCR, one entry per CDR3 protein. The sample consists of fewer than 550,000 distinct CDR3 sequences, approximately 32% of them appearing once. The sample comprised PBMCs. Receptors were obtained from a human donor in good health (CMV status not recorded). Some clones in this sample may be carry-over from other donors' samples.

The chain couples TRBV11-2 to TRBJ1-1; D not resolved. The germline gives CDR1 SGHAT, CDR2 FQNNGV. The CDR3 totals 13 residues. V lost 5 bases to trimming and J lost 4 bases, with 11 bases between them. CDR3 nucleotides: TGTGCCAGCAGCCTCGTACAGAGCACTGAAGCTTTCTTT. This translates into CASSLVQSTEAFF.

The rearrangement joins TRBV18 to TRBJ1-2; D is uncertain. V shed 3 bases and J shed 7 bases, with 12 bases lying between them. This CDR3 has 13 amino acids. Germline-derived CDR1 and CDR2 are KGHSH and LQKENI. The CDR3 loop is CASSPDSGFGYTF. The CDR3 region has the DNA TGTGCCAGCTCACCTGATTCGGGGTTTGGCTACACCTTC.

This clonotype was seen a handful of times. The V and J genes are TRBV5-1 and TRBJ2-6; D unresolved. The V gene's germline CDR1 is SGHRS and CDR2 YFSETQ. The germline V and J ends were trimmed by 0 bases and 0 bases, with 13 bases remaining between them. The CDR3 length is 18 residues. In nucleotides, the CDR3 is TGCGCCAGCAGCTTGGGGTCTCCTCAGGCCTCTGGGGCCAACGTCCTGACTTTC. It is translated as CASSLGSPQASGANVLTF.

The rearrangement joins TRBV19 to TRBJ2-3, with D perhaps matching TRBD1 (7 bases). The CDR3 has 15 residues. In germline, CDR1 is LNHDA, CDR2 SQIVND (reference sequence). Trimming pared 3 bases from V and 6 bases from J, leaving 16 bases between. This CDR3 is CASSMGGQRSDTQYF. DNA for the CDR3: TGTGCCAGTAGTATGGGGGGACAGAGGTCGGATACGCAGTATTTT.

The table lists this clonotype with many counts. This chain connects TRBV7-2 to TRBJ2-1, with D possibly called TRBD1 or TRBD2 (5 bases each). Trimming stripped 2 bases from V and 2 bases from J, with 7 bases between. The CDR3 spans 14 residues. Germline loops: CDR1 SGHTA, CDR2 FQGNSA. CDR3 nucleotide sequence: TGTGCCAGCAGCTTACTGGGGGCCTACAATGAGCAGTTCTTC. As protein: CASSLLGAYNEQFF.

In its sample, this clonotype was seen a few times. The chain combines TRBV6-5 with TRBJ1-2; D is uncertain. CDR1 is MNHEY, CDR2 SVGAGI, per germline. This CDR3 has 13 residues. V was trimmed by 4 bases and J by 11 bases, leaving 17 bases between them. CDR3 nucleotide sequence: TGTGCCAGCAGTTCTTGGCAAAATAACCAATACACCTTC. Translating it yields CASSSWQNNQYTF.

CDR3 nucleotide sequence: TGTGCCTGGAGCCCAGGGTTGATCACAGATACGCAGTATTTT. It translates to CAWSPGLITDTQYF. The J gene is TRBJ2-3, the V gene TRBV30, with D possibly matching TRBD1 (5 bases). Trimming removed 3 bases from V and 2 bases from J, with 12 bases in between. Per the germline V gene, CDR1 is GTSNPN and CDR2 is SVGIG (reference sequence). The CDR3 contains 14 residues.

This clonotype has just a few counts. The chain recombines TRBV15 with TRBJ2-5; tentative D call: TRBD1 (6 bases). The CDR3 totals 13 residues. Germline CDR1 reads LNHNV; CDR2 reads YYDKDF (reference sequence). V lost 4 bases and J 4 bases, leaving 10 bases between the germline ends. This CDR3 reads CATSTGVRETQYF. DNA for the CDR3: TGTGCCACCAGCACAGGGGTTAGAGAGACCCAGTACTTC.

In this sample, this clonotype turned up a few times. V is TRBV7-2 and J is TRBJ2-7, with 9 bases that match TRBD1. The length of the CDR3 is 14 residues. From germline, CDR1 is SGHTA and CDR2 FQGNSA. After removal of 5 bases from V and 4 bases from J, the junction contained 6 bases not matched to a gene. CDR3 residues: CASSLDRGWYEQYF. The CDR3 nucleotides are TGTGCCAGCAGCCTCGACAGGGGGTGGTACGAGCAGTACTTC.

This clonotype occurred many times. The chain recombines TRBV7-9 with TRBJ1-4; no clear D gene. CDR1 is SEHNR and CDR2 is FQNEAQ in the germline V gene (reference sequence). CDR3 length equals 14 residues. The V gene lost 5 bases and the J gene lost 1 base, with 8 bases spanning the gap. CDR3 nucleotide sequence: TGTGCCAGCAGCCCGGGGTTAACTAATGAAAAACTGTTTTTT. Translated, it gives CASSPGLTNEKLFF.

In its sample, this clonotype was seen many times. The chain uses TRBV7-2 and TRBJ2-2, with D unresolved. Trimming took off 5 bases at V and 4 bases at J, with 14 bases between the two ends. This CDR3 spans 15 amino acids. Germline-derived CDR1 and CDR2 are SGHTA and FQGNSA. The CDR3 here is CASSPNLELTGELFF. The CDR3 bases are TGTGCCAGCAGCCCGAATCTAGAGCTCACCGGGGAGCTGTTTTTT.

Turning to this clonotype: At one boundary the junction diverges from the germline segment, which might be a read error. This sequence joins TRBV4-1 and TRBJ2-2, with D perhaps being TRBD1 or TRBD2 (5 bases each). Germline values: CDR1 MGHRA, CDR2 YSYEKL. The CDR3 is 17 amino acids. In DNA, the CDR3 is TGCGTCAGCAGCCGGGAAGGGATCTTTGGGGCCGACGGGGAGCTGTTTTTT. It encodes CVSSREGIFGADGELFF.

The CDR3 nucleotides read TGTGCCAGCAACTTCGGGGGACCTGAAGCTTTCTTT. It yields the protein CASNFGGPEAFF. The rearrangement uses TRBV7-9 and TRBJ1-1, with D possibly TRBD1 on 5 matching bases. The CDR3 is 12 residues long. V lost 7 bases and J lost 6, with 12 bases in between. Per the germline V gene, CDR1 is SEHNR and CDR2 is FQNEAQ (reference sequence).

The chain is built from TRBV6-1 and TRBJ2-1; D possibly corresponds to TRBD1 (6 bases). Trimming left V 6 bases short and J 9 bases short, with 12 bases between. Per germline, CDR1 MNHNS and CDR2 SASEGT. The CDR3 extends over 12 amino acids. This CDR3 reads CASRLQGPEQFF. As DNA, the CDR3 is TGTGCCAGCAGACTCCAGGGGCCTGAGCAGTTCTTC.

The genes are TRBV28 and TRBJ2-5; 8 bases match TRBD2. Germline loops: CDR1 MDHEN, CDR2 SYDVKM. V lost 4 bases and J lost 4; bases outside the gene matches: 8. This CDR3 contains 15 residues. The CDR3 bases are TGTGCCAGCAGTTCAATCGGGGGGGCCGGAGAGACCCAGTACTTC. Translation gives CASSSIGGAGETQYF.

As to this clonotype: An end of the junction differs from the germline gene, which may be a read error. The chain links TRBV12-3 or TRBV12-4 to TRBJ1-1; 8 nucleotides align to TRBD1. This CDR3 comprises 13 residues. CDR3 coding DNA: TGTGCCATCAGCTTCGACAGGGGAACTGAAGATTTCTTT. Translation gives CAISFDRGTEDFF.

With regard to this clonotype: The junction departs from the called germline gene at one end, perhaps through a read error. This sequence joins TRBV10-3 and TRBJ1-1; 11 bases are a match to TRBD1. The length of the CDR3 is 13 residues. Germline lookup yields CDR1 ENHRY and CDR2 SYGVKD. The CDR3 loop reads CAISRTGGTEALF. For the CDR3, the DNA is TGTGCCATCAGCCGGACAGGGGGCACTGAAGCTTTATTT.

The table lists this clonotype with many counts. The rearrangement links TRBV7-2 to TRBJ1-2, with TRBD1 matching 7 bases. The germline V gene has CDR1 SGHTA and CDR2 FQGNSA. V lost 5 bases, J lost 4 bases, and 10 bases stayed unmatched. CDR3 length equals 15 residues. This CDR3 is CASSNRDSQSYGYTF. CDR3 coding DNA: TGTGCCAGCAGCAACCGGGACAGCCAATCCTATGGCTACACCTTC. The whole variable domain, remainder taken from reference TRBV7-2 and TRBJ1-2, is GAGVSQSPSNKVTEKGKDVELRCDPISGHTALYWYRQSLGQGLEFLIYFQGNSAPDKSGLPSDRFSAERTGGSVSTLTIQRTQQEDSAVYLCASSNRDSQSYGYTFGSGTRLTVV.

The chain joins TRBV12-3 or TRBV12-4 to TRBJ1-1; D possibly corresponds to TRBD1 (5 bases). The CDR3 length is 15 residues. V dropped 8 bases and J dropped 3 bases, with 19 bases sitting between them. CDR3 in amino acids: CASASWVGRDTEAFF. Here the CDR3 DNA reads TGTGCCAGCGCCTCGTGGGTGGGGCGGGACACTGAAGCTTTCTTT.